This T cell receptor (beta chain) appears in the sequencing data of a study of radiotherapy plus CTLA-4 blockade in lung cancer (dated by TCRdb to the late 2010s). With respect to the entire study: Objective responses occurred in 18% of enrolled patients, and around 29% achieved disease control.

Study-wide conclusions, independent of this receptor: The strongest predictors of response were reported to be early dynamic shifts in blood T cell clones along with a rise in serum interferon-beta following radiation. After treatment with radiotherapy and ipilimumab, TCR clones that came from tumors expanded in the peripheral blood.

In this study, focal radiation therapy paired with CTLA-4 blockade (ipilimumab) was tested in patients who had chemo-refractory metastatic non-small-cell lung cancer. On this clone itself: The antigen it recognizes is unknown. There are no base qualities to consult, and no much larger clone falls within one base.

Receptors were amplified or captured by the immunoSEQ multiplex PCR assay. TCRdb limited this immuneACCESS table to in-frame rearrangements with V and J called. A share of clones is missing; checked studies link under half to unresolved V genes, and the rest is unexplained. In all, the sample holds tens of thousands of clones, and 75% to 85% of those were seen once. The ten largest account for less than 4% of the sample. At the junction V is shortened by 4 bases and J by 7 bases; bases outside the gene matches: 7. The CDR3 goes from the cysteine to the phenylalanine over 15 residues. Just CDR3 DNA is preserved here, 45 bases in frame from base 1. The germline V gene provides CDR1 SGDLS and CDR2 YYNGEE.

The rearranged chain carries TRBV9 and TRBJ2-2; the central 10 bases match TRBD2. This specimen was peripheral blood, taken from a patient treated with radiotherapy plus ipilimumab. The TCR was taken from a human donor with non-small cell lung cancer who had a partial response to radiotherapy plus ipilimumab. This receptor has the CDR3 CASSSQRGGLGELFF. In nucleotides, the sequence is TGTGCCAGCAGCTCACAGCGGGGGGGGCTCGGGGAGCTGTTTTTT.